This entry is about one T cell receptor beta chain. Measured with immunoSEQ multiplex PCR; TCRdb has only the in-frame clones, and not every one. The table lists tens of thousands of clones, less than 95% of them singletons. This entry belongs to a study of blood T cell repertoires in COVID-19. Study-level background: Spain, Italy and the United States supplied samples that represented acute and convalescent COVID-19.

Material for sequencing was peripheral blood. The source of this sequence is a woman in her sixties or seventies with active COVID-19.

The CDR3 region has the DNA TGTGCCAGCAGCCACCCCGACAGGGTTGAGAATGAAAAACTGTTTTTT. Residues: CASSHPDRVENEKLFF. V gene TRBV14 combines with J gene TRBJ1-4; TRBD1 matches at 7 bases. The CDR3 totals 16 residues. Germline CDR1 is SGHDN and CDR2 is FVKESK. V lost 3 bases and J lost 5; bases outside the gene matches: 9.